This T cell receptor beta chain was found in a study of identical twins. TCRdb ran MiXCR on the 5' RACE reads and lists one entry per CDR3 protein. Of 350,000 to 500,000 distinct CDR3 sequences listed, 18% are singletons. This CDR3 comprises 14 residues. Germline loops: CDR1 MNHEY, CDR2 SMNVEV (reference sequence). Trimming shortened V by 5 bases and J by 7 bases, and 14 bases separated the two germline ends. The receptor was derived from a middle-aged man in good health. Sequencing was carried out using naive T cells sorted from blood. This chain links TRBV27 with TRBJ2-2; D is possibly TRBD1 (5 bases). This CDR3 is CASSISQGVGELFF. As DNA, the CDR3 is TGTGCCAGCAGTATCAGTCAGGGTGTCGGGGAGCTGTTTTTT.